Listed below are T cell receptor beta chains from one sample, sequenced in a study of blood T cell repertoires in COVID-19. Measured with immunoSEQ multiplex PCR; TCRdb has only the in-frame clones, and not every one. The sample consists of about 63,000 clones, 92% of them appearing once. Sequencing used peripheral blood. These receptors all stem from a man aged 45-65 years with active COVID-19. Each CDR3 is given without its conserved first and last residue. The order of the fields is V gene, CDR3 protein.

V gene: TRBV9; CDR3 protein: ASTLDDRGLLDTQY
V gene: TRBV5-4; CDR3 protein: ASSLRQAADTQY
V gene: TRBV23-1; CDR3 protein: ASSHIFSVVQPQH
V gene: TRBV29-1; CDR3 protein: SVGSGTGVTGELF
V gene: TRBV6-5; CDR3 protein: ASTATPNTDTQY
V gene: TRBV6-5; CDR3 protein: ASTGLSYEQY
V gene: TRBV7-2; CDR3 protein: ASSLVKRYQETQY
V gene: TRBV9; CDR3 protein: ASSGLALSGANVLT
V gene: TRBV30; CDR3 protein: AWSAMGDSPLH
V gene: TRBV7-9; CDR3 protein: ASSSDSWNTEAF
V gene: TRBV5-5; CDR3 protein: ASSGGLAANTGELF
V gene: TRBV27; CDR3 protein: ASSFGTGGAAYEQY
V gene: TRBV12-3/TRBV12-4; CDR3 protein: ASRPANTGELF
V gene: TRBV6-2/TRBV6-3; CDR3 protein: ASSADSSYNSPLH
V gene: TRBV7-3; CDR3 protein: ASSATSGAPDTQY
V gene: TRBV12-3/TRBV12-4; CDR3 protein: ASSFGGYGYT
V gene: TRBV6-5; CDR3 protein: ASRTPGGNTIY
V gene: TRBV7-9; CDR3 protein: ASSLAGGASINTEAF
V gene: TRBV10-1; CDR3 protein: ASSDAVTDTQY
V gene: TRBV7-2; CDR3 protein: ASSLGLAGEAQF
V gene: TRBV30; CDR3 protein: ARTGRGGPGELF
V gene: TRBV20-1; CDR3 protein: SAQQGYEQY
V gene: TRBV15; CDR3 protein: ATSGDRGNTEAF
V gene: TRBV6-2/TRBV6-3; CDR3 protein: ASNPLGGSYEQY
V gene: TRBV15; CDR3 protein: ATSRDLSLSGANVLT
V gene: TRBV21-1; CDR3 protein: ASSKRFRGYDSGANVLT
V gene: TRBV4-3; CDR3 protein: ASSQEAWSEAF
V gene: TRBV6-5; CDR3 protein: ASGHWWDTQY
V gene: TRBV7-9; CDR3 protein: ASSRDRPHEQF
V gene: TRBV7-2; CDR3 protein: ASSLVGQVNYGYT
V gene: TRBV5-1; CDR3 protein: ASSLAQGPDTQY
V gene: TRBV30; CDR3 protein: AWSRGMNTEAF
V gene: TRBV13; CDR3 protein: ASSLEGTSGTGEQF